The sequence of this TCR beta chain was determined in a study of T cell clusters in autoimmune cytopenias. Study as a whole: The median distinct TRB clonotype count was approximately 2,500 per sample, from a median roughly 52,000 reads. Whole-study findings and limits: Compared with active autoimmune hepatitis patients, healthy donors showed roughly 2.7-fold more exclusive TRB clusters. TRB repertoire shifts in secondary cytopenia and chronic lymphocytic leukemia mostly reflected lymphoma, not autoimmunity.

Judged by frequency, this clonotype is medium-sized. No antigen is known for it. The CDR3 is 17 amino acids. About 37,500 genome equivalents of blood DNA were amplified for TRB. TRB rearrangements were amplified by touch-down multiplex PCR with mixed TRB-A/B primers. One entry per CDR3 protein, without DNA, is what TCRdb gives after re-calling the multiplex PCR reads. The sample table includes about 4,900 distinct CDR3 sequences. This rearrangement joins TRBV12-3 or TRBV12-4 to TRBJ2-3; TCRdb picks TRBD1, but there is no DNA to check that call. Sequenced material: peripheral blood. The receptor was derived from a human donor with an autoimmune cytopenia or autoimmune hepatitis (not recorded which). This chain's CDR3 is CASSLMDWGFSTDTQYF.